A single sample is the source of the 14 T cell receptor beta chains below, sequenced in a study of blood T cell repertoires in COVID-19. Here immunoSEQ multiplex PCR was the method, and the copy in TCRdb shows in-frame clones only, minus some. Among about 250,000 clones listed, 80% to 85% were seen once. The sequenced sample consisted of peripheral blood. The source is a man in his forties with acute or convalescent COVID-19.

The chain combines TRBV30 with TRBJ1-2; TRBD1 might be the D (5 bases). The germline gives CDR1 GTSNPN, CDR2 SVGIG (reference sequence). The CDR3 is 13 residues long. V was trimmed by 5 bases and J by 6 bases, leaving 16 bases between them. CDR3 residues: CAWGTGWGNGYTF. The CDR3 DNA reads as TGTGCCTGGGGAACAGGTTGGGGCAATGGCTACACCTTC.

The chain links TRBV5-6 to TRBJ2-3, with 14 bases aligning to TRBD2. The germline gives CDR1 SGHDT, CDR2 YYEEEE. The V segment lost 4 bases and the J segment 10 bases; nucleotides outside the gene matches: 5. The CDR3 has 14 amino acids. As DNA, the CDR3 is TGTGCCAGCAGCCTGGGACTAGCGGGAGAAGCGCAGTATTTT. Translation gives CASSLGLAGEAQYF.

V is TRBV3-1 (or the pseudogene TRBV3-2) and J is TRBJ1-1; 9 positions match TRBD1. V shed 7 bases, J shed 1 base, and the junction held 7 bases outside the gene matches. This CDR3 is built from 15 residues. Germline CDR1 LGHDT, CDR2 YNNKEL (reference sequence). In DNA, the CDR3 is TGTGCCAGCACTCTACAGGGGGCGGCGAACACTGAAGCTTTCTTT. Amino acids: CASTLQGAANTEAFF.

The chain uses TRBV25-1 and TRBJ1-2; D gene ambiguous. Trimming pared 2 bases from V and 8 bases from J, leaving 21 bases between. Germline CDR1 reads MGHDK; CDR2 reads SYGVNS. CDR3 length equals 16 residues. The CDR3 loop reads CASSEISGLPASGYTF. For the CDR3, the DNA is TGTGCCAGCAGTGAAATTTCAGGACTGCCTGCGTCAGGCTACACCTTC.

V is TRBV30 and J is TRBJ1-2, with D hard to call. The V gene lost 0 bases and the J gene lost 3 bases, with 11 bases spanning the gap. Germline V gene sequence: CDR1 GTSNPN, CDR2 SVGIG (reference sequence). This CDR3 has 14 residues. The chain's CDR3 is CAWSVPGSYYGYTF. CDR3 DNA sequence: TGTGCCTGGAGTGTACCGGGGAGTTACTATGGCTACACCTTC.

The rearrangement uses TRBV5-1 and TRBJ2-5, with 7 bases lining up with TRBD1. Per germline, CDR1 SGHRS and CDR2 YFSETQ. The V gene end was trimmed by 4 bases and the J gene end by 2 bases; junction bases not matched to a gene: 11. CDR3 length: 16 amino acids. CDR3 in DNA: TGCGCCAGCAGCCAGAGCCTCGGGACAGCACAAGAGACCCAGTACTTC. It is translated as CASSQSLGTAQETQYF.

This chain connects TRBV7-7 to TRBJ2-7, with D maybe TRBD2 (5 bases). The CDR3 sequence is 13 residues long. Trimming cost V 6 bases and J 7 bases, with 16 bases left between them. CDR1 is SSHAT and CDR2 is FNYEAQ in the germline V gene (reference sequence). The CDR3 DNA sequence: TGTGCCAGCAGTCCTCTCTACTCGGGGGAGCAGTACTTC. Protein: CASSPLYSGEQYF.

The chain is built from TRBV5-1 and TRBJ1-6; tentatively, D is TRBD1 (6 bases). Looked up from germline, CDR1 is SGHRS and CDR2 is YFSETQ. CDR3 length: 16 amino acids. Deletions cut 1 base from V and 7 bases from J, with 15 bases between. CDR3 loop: CASSLQAGAPNSPLHF. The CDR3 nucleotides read TGCGCCAGCAGCTTGCAAGCAGGGGCCCCGAATTCACCCCTCCACTTT.

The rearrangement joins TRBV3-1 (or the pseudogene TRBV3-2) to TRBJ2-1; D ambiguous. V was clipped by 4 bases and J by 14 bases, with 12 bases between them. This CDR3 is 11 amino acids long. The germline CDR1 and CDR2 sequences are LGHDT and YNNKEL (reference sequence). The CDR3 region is CASSLDLRKFF. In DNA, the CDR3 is TGTGCCAGCAGCCTCGACTTGAGGAAGTTCTTC.

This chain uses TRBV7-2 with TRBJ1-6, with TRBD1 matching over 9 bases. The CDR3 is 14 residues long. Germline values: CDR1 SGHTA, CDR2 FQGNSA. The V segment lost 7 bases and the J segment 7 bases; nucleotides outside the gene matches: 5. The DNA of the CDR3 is TGTGCCAGCACCCCGGACAGGGGCAATTCACCCCTCCACTTT. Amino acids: CASTPDRGNSPLHF.

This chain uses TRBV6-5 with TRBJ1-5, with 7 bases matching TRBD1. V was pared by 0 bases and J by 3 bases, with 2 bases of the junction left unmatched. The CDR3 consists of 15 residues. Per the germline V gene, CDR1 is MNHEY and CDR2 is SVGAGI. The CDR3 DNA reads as TGTGCCAGCAGTTACTCGGGACAGAACAATCAGCCCCAGCATTTT. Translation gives CASSYSGQNNQPQHF.

CDR3 protein: CASSLAAGVTGELFF. In DNA form, the CDR3 reads TGCGCCAGCAGCTTGGCGGCGGGAGTCACCGGGGAGCTGTTTTTT. The chain employs TRBV5-1 and TRBJ2-2, with 7 bases that match TRBD2. The CDR3 length is 15 residues. Germline V gives CDR1 SGHRS, CDR2 YFSETQ. Germline trimming cut 0 bases from V and 4 bases from J; bases unmatched to any gene: 3.

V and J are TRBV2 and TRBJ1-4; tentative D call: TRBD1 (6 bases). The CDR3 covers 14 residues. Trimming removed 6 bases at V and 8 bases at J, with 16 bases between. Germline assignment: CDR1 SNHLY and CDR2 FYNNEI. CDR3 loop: CASRVGASREKLFF. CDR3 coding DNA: TGTGCCAGCAGGGTGGGGGCAAGTCGAGAAAAACTGTTTTTT.

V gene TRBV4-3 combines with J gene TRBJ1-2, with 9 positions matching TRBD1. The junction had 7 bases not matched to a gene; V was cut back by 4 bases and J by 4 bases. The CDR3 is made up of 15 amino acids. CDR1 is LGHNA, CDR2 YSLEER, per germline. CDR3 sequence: CASSPRTGDLYGYTF. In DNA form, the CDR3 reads TGCGCCAGCAGCCCTAGGACAGGGGACCTCTATGGCTACACCTTC.